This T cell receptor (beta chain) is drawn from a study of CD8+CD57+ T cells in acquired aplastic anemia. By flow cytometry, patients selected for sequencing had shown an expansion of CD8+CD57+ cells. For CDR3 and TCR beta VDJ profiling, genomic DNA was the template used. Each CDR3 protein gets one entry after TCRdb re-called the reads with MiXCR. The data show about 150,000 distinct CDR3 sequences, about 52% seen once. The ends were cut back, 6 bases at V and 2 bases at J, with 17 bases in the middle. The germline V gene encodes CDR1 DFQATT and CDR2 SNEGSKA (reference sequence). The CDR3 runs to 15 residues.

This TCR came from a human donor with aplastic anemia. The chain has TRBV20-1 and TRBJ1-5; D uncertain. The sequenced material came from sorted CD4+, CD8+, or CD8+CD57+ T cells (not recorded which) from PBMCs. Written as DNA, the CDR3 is TGCAGTGCCCCCCAGTGGGGTCGCGGCAATCAGCCCCAGCATTTT. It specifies CSAPQWGRGNQPQHF.